Presented here are 2 T cell receptor beta chains from one specimen sequenced in a study of T-cell memory formation after mild COVID-19. TCRdb called the 5' RACE reads again in MiXCR, with one record for every CDR3 protein. The sample consists of hundreds of thousands of distinct CDR3 sequences, less than 9.5% of them appearing once. Sequencing was performed on PBMCs or a T cell subset sorted from them (not recorded which). Receptors were obtained from a man aged 18 to 29 who had mild COVID-19 (a few samples of this study predate the infection). Cell type and time point are not known.

This chain joins TRBV19 and TRBJ2-3, with TRBD2 matching 7 bases. The CDR3 loop spans 15 amino acids. Germline CDR1 LNHDA, CDR2 SQIVND (reference sequence). V was clipped by 10 bases and J by 3 bases; unmatched bases: 13. The CDR3 DNA is TGTGCCACCCACATATCCGGGAGGCGGACAGATACGCAGTATTTT. Protein product: CATHISGRRTDTQYF.

A few counts support this clonotype. This rearrangement joins TRBV19 to TRBJ1-5; perhaps TRBD1 as D (5 bases). Germline V gene lookup returns CDR1 LNHDA and CDR2 SQIVND (reference sequence). The ends were cut back, 7 bases at V and 5 bases at J, with 18 bases in the middle. The CDR3 covers 15 residues. CDR3 loop: CASTPRVVGDQPQHF. CDR3 sequence (DNA): TGTGCCAGTACCCCACGTGTAGTAGGGGATCAGCCCCAGCATTTT.